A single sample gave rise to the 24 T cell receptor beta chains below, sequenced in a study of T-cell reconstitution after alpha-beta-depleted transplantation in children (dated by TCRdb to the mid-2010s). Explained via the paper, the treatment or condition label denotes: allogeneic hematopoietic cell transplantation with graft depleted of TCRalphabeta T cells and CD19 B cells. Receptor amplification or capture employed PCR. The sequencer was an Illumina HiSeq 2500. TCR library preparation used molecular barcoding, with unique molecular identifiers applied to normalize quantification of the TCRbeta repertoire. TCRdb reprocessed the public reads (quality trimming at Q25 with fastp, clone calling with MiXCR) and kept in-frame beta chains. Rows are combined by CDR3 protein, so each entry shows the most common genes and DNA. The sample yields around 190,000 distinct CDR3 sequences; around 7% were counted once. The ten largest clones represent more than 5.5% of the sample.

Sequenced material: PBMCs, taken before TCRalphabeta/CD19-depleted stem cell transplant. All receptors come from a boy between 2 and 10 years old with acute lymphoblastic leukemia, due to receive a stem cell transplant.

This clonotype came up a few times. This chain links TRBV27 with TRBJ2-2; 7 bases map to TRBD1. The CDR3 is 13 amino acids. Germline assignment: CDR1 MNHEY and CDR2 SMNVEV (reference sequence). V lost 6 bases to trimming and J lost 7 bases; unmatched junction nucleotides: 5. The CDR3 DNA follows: TGTGCCAGCAGCAGAGGGGGCAGCGGGGAGCTGTTTTTT. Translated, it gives CASSRGGSGELFF.

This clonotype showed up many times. The CDR3 loop is CASSEAADTEAFF. The CDR3 nucleotides are TGTGCCAGCAGTGAAGCCGCAGACACTGAAGCTTTCTTT. V usage is TRBV2 and J usage is TRBJ1-1; D remains ambiguous. Germline assignment: CDR1 SNHLY and CDR2 FYNNEI. This CDR3 is 13 amino acids long. V lost 0 bases, J lost 3 bases, and 5 bases lay in between.

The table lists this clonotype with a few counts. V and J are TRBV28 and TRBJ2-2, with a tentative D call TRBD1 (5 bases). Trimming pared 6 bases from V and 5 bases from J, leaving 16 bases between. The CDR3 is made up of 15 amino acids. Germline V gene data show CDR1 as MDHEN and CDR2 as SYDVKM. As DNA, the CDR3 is TGTGCCAGCAGCCCTCCAGGACAAGGGACCGGGGAGCTGTTTTTT. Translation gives CASSPPGQGTGELFF.

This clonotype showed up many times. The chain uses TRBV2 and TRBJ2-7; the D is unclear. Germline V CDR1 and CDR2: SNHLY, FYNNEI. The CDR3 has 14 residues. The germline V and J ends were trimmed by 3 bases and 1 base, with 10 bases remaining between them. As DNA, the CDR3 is TGTGCCAGCAGTGATTCTCGGTGGTCCTACGAGCAGTACTTC. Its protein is CASSDSRWSYEQYF. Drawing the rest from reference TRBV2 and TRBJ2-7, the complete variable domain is EPEVTQTPSHQVTQMGQEVILRCVPISNHLYFYWYRQILGQKVEFLVSFYNNEISEKSEIFDDQFSVERPDGSNFTLKIRSTKLEDSAMYFCASSDSRWSYEQYFGPGTRLTVT.

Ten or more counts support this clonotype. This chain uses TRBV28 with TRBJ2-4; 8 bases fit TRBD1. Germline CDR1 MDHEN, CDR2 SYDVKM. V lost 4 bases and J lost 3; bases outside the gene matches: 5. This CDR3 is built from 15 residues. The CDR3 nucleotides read TGTGCCAGCAGTTCGGGACAGGTTGGCAAAAACATTCAGTACTTC. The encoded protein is CASSSGQVGKNIQYF.

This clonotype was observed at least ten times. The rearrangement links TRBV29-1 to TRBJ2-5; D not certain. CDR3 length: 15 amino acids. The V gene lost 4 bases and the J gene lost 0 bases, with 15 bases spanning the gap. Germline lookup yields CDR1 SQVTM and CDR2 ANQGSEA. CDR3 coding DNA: TGCAGCGTTGCCCCCGAGACTGGGTACCAAGAGACCCAGTACTTC. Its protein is CSVAPETGYQETQYF.

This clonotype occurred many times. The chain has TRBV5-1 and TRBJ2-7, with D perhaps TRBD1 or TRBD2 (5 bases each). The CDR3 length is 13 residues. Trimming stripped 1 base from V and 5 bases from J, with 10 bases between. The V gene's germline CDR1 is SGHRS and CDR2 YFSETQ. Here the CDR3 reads CASSLIGDDEQYF. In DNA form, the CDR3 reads TGCGCCAGCAGCTTGATAGGGGACGACGAGCAGTACTTC.

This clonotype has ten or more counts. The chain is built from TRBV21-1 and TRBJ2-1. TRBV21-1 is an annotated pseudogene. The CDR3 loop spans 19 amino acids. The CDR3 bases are TGTGCCAGCAGCAAAACAATATTTCTGTTGAGTGAACCCTACAATGAGCAGTTCTTC. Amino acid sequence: CASSKTIFLLSEPYNEQFF.

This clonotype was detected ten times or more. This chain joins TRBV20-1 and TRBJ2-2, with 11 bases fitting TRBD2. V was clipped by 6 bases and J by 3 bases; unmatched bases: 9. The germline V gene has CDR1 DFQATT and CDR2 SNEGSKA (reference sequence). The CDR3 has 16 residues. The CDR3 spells CSARSSGGADTGELFF. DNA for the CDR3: TGCAGTGCCAGAAGTAGCGGGGGGGCCGACACCGGGGAGCTGTTTTTT.

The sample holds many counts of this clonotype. The CDR3 DNA reads as TGTGCCAGCAGAGGCAGTCCGCACCTTGATGGCTACACCTTC. Translation: CASRGSPHLDGYTF. The gene calls are TRBV6-1 and TRBJ1-2; D is uncertain. Germline V gene sequence: CDR1 MNHNS, CDR2 SASEGT. V lost 6 bases and J lost 6, with 17 bases in between. CDR3 length equals 14 residues.

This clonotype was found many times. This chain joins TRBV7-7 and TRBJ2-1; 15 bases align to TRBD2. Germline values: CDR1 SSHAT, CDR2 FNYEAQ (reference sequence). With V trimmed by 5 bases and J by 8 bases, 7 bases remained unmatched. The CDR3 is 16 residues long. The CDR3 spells CASSPGLAGGIDEQFF. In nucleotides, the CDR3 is TGTGCCAGCAGCCCGGGACTAGCGGGAGGAATAGATGAGCAGTTCTTC.

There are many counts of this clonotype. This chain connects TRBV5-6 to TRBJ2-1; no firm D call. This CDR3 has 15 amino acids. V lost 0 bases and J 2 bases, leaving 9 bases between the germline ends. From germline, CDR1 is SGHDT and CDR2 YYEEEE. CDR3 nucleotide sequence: TGTGCCAGCAGCTTGGGCATGTGGCCCTACAATGAGCAGTTCTTC. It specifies CASSLGMWPYNEQFF.

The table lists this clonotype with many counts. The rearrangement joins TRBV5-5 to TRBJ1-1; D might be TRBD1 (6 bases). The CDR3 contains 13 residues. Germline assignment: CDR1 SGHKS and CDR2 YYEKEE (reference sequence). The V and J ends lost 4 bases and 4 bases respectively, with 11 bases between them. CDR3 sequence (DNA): TGTGCCAGCAGCCAGACAGGTACCACTGAAGCTTTCTTT. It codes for CASSQTGTTEAFF.

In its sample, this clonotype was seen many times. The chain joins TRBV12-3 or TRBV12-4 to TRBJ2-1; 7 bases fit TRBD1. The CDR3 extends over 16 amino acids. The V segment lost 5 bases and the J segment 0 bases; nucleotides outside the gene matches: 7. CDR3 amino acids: CASSPPTGSSYNEQFF. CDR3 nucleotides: TGTGCCAGCAGTCCACCGACAGGGAGCTCCTACAATGAGCAGTTCTTC.

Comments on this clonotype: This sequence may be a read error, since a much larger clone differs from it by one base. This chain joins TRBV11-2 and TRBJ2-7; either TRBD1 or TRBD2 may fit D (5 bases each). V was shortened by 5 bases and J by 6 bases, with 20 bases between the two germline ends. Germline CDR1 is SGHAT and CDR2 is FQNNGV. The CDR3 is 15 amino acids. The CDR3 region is CASSPRQGVDVEQYF. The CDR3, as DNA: TGTGCCAGCAGCCCCCGCCAGGGAGTAGACGTCGAGCAGTACTTC. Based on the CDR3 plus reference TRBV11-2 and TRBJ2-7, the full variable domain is EAGVAQSPRYKIIEKRQSVAFWCNPISGHATLYWYQQILGQGPKLLIQFQNNGVVDDSQLPKDRFSAERLKGVDSTLKIQPAKLEDSAVYLCASSPRQGVDVEQYFGPGTRLTVT.

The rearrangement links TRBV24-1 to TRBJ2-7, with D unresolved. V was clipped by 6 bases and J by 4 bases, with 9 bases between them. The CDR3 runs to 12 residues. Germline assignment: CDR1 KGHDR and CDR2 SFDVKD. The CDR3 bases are TGTGCCACCAGTCAGTCCGGATACGAGCAGTACTTC. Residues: CATSQSGYEQYF.

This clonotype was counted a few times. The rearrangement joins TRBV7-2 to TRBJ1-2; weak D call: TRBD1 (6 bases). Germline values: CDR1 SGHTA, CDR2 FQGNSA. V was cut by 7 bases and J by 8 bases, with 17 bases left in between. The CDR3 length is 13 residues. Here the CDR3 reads CASTGITGSGYTF. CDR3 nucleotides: TGTGCCAGCACGGGGATTACAGGGAGCGGCTACACCTTC.

CDR3 residues: CASSLEPPRTNEKLFF. The CDR3 DNA reads as TGTGCCAGCAGTTTAGAGCCTCCGAGGACTAATGAAAAACTGTTTTTT. The gene calls are TRBV28 and TRBJ1-4; D is unclear. With 2 bases removed from V and 2 bases from J, the gap between germline ends came to 12 bases. Germline V gives CDR1 MDHEN, CDR2 SYDVKM. This CDR3 has 16 residues.

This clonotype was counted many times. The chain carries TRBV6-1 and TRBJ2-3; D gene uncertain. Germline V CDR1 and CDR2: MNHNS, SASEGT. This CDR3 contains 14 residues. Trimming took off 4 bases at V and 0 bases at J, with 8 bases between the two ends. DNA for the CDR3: TGTGCCAGCAGTGCTGTGCAGAGCACAGATACGCAGTATTTT. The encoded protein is CASSAVQSTDTQYF.

This CDR3 is CASSPQADYGYTF. In DNA form, the CDR3 reads TGTGCCAGCTCACCACAAGCAGACTATGGCTACACCTTC. The rearrangement joins TRBV18 to TRBJ1-2; no clear D. Germline-derived CDR1 and CDR2 are KGHSH and LQKENI. The CDR3 spans 13 residues. V lost 1 base to trimming and J lost 3 bases, with 6 bases between them.

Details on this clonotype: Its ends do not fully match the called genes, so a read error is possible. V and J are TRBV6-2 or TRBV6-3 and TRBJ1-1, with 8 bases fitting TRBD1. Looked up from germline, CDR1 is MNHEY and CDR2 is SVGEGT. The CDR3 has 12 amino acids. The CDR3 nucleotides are TGTGCCAGCAGACGACAGGGGATGGGTACTATCTTT. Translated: CASRRQGMGTIF.

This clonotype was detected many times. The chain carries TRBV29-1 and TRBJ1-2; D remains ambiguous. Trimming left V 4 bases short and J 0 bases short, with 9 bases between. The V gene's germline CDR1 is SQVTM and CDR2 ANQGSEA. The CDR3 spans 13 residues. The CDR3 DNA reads TGCAGCGTTGTAACAGCAGCTAACTATGGCTACACCTTC. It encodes CSVVTAANYGYTF.

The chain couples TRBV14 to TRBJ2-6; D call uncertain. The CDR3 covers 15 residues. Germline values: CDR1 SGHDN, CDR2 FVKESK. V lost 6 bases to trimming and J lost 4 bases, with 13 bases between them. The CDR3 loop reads CASSARWAGANVLTF. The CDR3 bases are TGTGCCAGCAGTGCGAGGTGGGCAGGGGCCAACGTCCTGACTTTC.

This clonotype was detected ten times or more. CDR3 sequence (DNA): TGCAGTGCTAGAGAACCGGGAGGAAAGTACAATGAGCAGTTCTTC. It is translated as CSAREPGGKYNEQFF. The chain employs TRBV20-1 and TRBJ2-1, with 7 nucleotides matching TRBD2. The CDR3 length is 15 residues. Germline CDR1 reads DFQATT; CDR2 reads SNEGSKA (reference sequence). V was clipped by 0 bases and J by 4 bases; unmatched bases: 6.